This T cell receptor (beta chain) comes out of a study of CD8+CD57+ T cells in acquired aplastic anemia. CD8+CD57+ cell expansion had been shown by flow cytometry in patients chosen for sequencing. CDR3 length equals 15 residues. V was pared by 0 bases and J by 0 bases, with 2 bases of the junction left unmatched. The germline V gene encodes CDR1 DFQATT and CDR2 SNEGSKA (reference sequence). TCR beta VDJ combinations and CDR3 sequences were profiled from genomic DNA. TCRdb itself ran the reads through MiXCR, one entry per CDR3 protein. The table has roughly 290,000 distinct CDR3 sequences, 56% seen once.

The clonotype originates from a human donor with aplastic anemia. Sequencing was performed on sorted CD4+, CD8+, or CD8+CD57+ T cells (not recorded which) from PBMCs. The chain joins TRBV20-1 to TRBJ2-7; 10 nucleotides align to TRBD2. The CDR3 spells CSARDSGGYSYEQYF. The CDR3 DNA is TGCAGTGCTAGAGATAGCGGGGGGTACTCCTACGAGCAGTACTTC.